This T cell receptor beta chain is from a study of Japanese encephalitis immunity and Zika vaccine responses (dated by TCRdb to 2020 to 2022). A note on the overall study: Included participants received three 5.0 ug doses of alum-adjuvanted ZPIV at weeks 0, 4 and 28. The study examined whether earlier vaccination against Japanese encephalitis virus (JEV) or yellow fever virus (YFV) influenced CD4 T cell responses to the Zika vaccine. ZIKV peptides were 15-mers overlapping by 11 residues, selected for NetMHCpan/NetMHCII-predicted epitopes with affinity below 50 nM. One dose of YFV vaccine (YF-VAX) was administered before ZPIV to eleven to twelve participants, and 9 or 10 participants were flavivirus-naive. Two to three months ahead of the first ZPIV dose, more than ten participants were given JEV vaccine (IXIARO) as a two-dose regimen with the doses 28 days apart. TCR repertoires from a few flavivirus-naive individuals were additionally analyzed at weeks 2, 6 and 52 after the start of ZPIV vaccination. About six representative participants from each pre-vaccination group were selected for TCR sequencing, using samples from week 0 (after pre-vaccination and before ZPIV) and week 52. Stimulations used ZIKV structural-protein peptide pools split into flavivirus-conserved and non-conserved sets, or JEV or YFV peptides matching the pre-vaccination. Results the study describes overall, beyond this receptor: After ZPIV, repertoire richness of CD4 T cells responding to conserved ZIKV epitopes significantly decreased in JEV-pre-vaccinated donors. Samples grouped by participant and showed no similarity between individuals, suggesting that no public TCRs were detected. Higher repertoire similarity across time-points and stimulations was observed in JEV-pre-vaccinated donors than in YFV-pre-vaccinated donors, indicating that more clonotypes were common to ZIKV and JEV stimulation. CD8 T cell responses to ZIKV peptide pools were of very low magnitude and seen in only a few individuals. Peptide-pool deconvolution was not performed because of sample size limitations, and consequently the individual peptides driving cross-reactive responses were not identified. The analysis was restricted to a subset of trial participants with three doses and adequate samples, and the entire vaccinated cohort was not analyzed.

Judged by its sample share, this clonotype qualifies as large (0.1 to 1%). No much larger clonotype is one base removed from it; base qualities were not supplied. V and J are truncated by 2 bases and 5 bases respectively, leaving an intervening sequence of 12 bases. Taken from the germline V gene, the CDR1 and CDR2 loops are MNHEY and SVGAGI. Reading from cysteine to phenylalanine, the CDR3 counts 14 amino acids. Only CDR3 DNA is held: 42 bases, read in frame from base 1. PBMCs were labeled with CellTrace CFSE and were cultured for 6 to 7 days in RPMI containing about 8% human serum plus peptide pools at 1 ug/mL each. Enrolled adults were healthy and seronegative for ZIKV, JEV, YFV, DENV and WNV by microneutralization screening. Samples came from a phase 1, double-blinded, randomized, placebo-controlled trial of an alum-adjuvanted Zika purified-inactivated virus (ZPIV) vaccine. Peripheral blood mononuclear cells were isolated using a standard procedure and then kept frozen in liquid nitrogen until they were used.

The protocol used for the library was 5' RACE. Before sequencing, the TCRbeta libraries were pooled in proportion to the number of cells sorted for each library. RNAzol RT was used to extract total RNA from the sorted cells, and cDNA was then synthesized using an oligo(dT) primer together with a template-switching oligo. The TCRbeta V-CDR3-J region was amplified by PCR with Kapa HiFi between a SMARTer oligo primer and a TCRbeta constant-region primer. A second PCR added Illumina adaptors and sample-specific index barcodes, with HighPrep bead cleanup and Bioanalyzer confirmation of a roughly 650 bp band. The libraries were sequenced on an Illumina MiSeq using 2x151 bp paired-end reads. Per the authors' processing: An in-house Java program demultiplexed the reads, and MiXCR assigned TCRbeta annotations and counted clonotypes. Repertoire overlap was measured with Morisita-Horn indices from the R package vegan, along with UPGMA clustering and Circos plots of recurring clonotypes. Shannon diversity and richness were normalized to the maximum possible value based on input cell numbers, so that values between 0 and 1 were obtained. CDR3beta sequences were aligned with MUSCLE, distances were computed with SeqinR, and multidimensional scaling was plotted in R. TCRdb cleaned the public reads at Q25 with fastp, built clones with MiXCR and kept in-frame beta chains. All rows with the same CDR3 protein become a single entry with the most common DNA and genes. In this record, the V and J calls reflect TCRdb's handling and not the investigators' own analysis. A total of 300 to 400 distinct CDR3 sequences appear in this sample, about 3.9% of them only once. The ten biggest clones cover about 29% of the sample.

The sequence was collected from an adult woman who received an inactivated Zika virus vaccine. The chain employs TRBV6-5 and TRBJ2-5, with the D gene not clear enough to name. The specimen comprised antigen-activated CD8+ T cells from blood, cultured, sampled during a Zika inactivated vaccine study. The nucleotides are TGTGCCAGCAGTTACGAAGGGTTAGGGGAGACCCAGTACTTC. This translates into CASSYEGLGETQYF.